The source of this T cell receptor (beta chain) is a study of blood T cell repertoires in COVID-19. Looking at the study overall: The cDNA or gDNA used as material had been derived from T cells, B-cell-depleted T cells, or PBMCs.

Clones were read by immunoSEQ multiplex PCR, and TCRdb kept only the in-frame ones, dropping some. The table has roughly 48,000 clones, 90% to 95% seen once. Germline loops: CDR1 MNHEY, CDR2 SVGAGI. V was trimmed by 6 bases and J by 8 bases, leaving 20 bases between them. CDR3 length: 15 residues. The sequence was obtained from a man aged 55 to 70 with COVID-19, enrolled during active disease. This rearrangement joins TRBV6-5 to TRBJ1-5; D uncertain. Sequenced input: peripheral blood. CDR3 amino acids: CASRPNGRDLKPQHF. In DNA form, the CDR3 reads TGTGCCAGCAGACCTAATGGACGGGATTTGAAGCCCCAGCATTTT.